What follows are 2 T cell receptor beta chains derived from one specimen sequenced in a study of OX40 agonist ivuxolimab in advanced cancers. Assay used: immunoSEQ multiplex PCR; TCRdb lists only in-frame clones, some missing. The repertoire consists of tens of thousands of clones, with around 73% occurring once and the leading ten covering over 10%. This specimen was CD4+ or CD8+ T cells sorted from blood, taken in a trial of the OX40 agonist ivuxolimab. These receptors were taken from an adult with an advanced solid tumor such as melanoma, head and neck, liver or kidney cancer.

In DNA, the CDR3 is TGTGCCAGCACCCTTACAAGCGGGATTAACAATGAGCAGTTCTTC. Translation gives CASTLTSGINNEQFF. This chain connects TRBV6-1 to TRBJ2-1, with TRBD2 matching 7 bases. V lost 7 bases to trimming and J lost 5 bases; unmatched junction nucleotides: 11. CDR1 and CDR2 (germline): MNHNS, SASEGT. The length of the CDR3 is 15 residues.

The rearrangement uses TRBV7-8 and TRBJ2-7; either TRBD1 or TRBD2 may supply D (5 bases each). The CDR3 consists of 14 residues. Looked up from germline, CDR1 is SGHVS and CDR2 is FQNEAQ. V dropped 5 bases and J dropped 3 bases, with 14 bases sitting between them. CDR3 amino acids: CASSVSRDHYEQYF. Written as DNA, the CDR3 is TGTGCCAGCAGCGTCTCCCGGGACCACTACGAGCAGTACTTC.